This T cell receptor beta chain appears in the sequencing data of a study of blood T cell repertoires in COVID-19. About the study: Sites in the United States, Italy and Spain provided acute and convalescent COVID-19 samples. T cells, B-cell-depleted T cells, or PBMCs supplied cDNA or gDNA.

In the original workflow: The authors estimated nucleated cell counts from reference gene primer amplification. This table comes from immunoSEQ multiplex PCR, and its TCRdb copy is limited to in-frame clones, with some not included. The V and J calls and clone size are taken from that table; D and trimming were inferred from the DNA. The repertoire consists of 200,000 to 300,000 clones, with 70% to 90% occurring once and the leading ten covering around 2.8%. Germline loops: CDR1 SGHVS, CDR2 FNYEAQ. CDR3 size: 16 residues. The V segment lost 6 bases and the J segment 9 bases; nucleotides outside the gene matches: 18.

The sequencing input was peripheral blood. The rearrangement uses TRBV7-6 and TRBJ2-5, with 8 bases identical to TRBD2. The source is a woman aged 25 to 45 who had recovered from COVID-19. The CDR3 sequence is CASSSSVLGGRGAQYF. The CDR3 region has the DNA TGTGCCAGCAGTTCCTCAGTCCTCGGGGGGCGGGGGGCCCAGTACTTC.